This T cell receptor (beta chain) appears in the sequencing data of a study of blood T cell repertoires in COVID-19. The protocol was immunoSEQ multiplex PCR, while the TCRdb copy is restricted to in-frame clones and leaves out a portion. This sample has around 190,000 clones, with about nine tenths found just once. Germline CDR1 reads LGHDT; CDR2 reads YNNKEL (reference sequence). The V and J ends lost 4 bases and 6 bases, in that order; junction bases with no gene match: 5. CDR3 length: 13 residues. This receptor was identified in a young man with active or convalescent COVID-19. This chain joins TRBV3-1 (or the pseudogene TRBV3-2) and TRBJ2-7; 8 nucleotides align to TRBD2. The specimen sequenced was peripheral blood. CDR3 coding DNA: TGTGCCAGCAGCCCTAGCGGGCGACGCGAGCAGTACTTC. As protein: CASSPSGRREQYF.